This T cell receptor (beta chain) comes out of a study of PD-1 blockade in classical Hodgkin lymphoma. Broader study findings: CD4+ TCR diversity climbed significantly by C4D1, unlike CD8+ TCR diversity. Patients starting nivolumab under 1 year after ASCT were excluded. TCR diversity at baseline was reported to be reduced in newly diagnosed patients relative to healthy donors.

To note about this clone: Its antigen is unidentified.

Here immunoSEQ multiplex PCR was the method, and the copy in TCRdb shows in-frame clones only, minus some. The repertoire holds roughly 48,000 clones, with roughly 86% as singletons. Time point described: cycle 4 day 1 (C4D1), after 5 to 7 weeks of nivolumab. Brentuximab vedotin exposure varied, and every patient relapsed after autologous stem cell transplantation. Complete response, partial response or progressive disease was recorded as best response. CDR3 length equals 16 residues. Trimming took 1 base from V and 4 from J; bases not matched to a gene: 6. Germline values: CDR1 LGHNA, CDR2 YSLEER. Sequencing used peripheral blood mononuclear cells (PBMCs), obtained before the fourth cycle of nivolumab. The J gene is TRBJ1-2, the V gene TRBV4-3; 10 bases fit TRBD1. This clonotype originated in a human donor with classical Hodgkin lymphoma. CDR3 sequence reads: CASSQVTGGAGYGYTF. CDR3 nucleotide sequence: TGCGCCAGCAGCCAAGTGACAGGGGGCGCGGGCTATGGCTACACCTTC.